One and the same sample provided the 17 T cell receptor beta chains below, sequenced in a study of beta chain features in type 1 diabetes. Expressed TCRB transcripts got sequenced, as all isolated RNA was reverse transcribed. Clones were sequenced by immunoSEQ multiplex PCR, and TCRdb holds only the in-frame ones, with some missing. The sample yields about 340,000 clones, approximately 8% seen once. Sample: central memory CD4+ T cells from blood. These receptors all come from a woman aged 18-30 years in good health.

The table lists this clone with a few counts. This chain's CDR3 is CASREQGANYGYTF. CDR3 bases: TGTGCCAGCAGGGAACAGGGGGCTAACTATGGCTACACCTTC. J is TRBJ1-2 and V is TRBV27, with 8 bases aligning to TRBD1. CDR3 length equals 14 residues. Germline V CDR1 and CDR2: MNHEY, SMNVEV (reference sequence). The V segment lost 6 bases and the J segment 0 bases; nucleotides outside the gene matches: 3.

The CDR3 loop reads CASQVTGVNQPQHF. DNA for the CDR3: TGTGCCAGCCAAGTGACAGGGGTCAATCAGCCCCAGCATTTT. The rearrangement joins TRBV2 to TRBJ1-5, with 8 bases that match TRBD1. V was clipped by 8 bases and J by 3 bases; unmatched bases: 6. The CDR3 is made up of 14 amino acids. Germline V gives CDR1 SNHLY, CDR2 FYNNEI.

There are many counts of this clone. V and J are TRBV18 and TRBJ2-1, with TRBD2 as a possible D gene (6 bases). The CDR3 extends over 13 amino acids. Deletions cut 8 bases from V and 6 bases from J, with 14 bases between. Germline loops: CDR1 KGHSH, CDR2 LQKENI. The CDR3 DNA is TGTGCCAGCACCGGGAGCAGGTCCAATGAGCAGTTCTTC. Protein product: CASTGSRSNEQFF.

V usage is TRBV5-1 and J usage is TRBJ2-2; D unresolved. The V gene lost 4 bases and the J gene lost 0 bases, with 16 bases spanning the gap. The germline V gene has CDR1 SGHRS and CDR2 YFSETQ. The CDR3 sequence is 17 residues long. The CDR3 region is CASSPTFVPTNTGELFF. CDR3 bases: TGCGCCAGCAGCCCCACCTTCGTTCCCACGAACACCGGGGAGCTGTTTTTT.

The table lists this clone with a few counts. The CDR3 sequence is CASSYEGSSYNEQFF. DNA of the CDR3: TGTGCCAGCAGTTACGAGGGGAGCTCCTACAATGAGCAGTTCTTC. The V and J genes are TRBV6-6 and TRBJ2-1; the D call may be TRBD1 or TRBD2 (5 bases each). Germline-derived CDR1 and CDR2 are MNHNY and SVGAGI (reference sequence). The CDR3 loop spans 15 amino acids. V shed 2 bases and J shed 0 bases, with 8 bases lying between them.

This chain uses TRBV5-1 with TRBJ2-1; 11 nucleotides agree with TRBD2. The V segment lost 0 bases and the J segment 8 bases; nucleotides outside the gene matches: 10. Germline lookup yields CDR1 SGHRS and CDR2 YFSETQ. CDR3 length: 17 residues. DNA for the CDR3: TGCGCCAGCAGCTTGGAGCAAGCTAGCGGGAGGACCCATGAGCAGTTCTTC. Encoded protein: CASSLEQASGRTHEQFF.

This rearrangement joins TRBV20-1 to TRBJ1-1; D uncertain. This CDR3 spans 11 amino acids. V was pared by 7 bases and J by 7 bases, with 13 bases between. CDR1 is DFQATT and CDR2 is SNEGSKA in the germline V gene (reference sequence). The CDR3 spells CSVGPPVEAFF. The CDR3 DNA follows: TGCAGTGTTGGGCCTCCGGTTGAAGCTTTCTTT.

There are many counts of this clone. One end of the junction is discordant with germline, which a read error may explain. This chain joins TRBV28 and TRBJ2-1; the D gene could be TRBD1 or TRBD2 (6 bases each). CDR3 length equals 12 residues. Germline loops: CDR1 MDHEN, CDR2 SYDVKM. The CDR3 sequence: CASRRGDKEQFF. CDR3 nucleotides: TGTGCCAGCAGGAGGGGGGACAAAGAGCAGTTCTTC.

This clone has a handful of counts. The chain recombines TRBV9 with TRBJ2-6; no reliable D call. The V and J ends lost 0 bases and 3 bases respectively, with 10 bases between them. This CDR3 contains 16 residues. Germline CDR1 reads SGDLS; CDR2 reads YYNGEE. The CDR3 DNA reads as TGTGCCAGCAGCGTAGCAGGAGCGTTTGGGGCCAACGTCCTGACTTTC. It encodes CASSVAGAFGANVLTF.

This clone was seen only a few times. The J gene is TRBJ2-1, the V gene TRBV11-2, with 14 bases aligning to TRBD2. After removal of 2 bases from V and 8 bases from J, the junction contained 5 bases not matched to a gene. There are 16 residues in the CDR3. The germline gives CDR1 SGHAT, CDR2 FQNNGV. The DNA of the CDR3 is TGTGCCAGCAGCTTACAGGGGACTAGCGGGAGCCATGAGCAGTTCTTC. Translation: CASSLQGTSGSHEQFF.

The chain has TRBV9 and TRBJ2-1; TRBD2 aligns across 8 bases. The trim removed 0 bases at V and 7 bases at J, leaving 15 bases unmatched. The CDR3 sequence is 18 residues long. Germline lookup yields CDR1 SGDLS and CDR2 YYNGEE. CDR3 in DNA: TGTGCCAGCAGCGTAGGGTTCAGCGGGGGCACGGCTCTGAATGAGCAGTTCTTC. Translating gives CASSVGFSGGTALNEQFF.

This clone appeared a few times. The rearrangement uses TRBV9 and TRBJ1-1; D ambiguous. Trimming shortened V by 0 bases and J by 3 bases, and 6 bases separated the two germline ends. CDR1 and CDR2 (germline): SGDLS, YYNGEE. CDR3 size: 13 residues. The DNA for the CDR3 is TGTGCCAGCAGCGTAGGACCATACACTGAAGCTTTCTTT. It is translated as CASSVGPYTEAFF.

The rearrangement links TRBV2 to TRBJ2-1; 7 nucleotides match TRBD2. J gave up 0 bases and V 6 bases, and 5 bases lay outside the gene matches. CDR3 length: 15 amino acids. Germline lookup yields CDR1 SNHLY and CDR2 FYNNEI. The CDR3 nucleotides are TGTGCCAGCAGGGAACTAGCGAACTCCTACAATGAGCAGTTCTTC. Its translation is CASRELANSYNEQFF.

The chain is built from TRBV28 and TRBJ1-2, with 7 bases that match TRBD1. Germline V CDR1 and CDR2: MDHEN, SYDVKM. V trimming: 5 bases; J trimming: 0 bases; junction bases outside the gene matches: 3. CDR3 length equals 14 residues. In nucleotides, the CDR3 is TGTGCCAGCAGTGACAGGGTTGCTAACTATGGCTACACCTTC. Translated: CASSDRVANYGYTF.

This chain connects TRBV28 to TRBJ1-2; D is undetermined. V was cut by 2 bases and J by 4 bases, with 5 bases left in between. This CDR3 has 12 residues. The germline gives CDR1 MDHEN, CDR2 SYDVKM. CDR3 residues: CASSLNSYGYTF. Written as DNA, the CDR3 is TGTGCCAGCAGTTTAAACAGCTATGGCTACACCTTC.

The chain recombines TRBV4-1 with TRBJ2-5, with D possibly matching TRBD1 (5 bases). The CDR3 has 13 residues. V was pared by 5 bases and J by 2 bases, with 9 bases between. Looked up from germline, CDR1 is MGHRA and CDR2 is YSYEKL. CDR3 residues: CASSSTVQETQYF. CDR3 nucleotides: TGCGCCAGCAGCTCGACAGTACAAGAGACCCAGTACTTC.

The CDR3 is CASRGGRGSDTQYF. CDR3 coding DNA: TGCGCCAGCAGAGGGGGAAGAGGGTCAGATACGCAGTATTTT. This rearrangement joins TRBV10-2 to TRBJ2-3; possibly TRBD1 for D (6 bases). V lost 6 bases, J lost 4 bases, and 14 bases lay in between. Germline V lookup: CDR1 WSHSY, CDR2 SAAADI. The CDR3 sequence is 14 residues long.